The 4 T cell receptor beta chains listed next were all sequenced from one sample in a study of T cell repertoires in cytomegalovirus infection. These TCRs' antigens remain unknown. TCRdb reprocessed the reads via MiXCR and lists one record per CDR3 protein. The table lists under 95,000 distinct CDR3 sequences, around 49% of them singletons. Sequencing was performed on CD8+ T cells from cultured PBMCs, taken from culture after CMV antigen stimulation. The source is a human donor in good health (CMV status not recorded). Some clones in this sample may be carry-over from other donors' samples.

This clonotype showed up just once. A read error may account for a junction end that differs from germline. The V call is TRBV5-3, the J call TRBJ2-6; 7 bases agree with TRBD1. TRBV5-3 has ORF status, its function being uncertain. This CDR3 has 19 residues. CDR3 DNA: TGTGCCAGCAGCTCCTCCGACAGGGCTCACTTCTCTGGGGCCAACGTCCTGACTTTC. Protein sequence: CASSSSDRAHFSGANVLTF.

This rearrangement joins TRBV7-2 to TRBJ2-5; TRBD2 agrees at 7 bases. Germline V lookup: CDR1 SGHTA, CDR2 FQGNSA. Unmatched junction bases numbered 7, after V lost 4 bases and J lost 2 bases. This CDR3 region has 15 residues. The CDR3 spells CASSSWGTTQETQYF. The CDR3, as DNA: TGTGCCAGCAGCTCCTGGGGGACTACTCAAGAGACCCAGTACTTC.

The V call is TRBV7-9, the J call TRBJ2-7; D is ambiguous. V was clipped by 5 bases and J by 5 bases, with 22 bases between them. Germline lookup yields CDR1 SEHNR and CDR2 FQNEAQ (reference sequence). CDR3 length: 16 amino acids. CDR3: CASSPFRSLDLHEQYF. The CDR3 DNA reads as TGTGCCAGCAGCCCTTTCAGGTCTCTCGACCTCCACGAGCAGTACTTC.

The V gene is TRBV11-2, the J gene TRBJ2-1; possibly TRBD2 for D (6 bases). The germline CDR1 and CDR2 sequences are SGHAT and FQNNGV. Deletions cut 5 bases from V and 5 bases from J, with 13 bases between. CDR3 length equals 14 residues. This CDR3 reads CASSIGGSNNEQFF. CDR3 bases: TGTGCCAGCAGCATCGGAGGGAGCAACAATGAGCAGTTCTTC.